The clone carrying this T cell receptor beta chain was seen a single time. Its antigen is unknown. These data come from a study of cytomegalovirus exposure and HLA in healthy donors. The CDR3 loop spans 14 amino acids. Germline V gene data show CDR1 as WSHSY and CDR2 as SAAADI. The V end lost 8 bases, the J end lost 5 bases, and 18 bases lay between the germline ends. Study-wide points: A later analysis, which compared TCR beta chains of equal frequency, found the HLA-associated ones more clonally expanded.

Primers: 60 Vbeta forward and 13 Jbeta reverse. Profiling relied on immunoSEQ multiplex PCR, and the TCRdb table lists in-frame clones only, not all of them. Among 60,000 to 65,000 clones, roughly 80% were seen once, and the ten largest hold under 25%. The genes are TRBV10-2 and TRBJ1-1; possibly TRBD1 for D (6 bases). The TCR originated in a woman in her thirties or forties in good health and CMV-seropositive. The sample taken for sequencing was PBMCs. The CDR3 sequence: CASQGGVGNTEAFF. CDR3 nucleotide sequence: TGCGCCAGCCAAGGGGGGGTGGGTAATACTGAAGCTTTCTTT.